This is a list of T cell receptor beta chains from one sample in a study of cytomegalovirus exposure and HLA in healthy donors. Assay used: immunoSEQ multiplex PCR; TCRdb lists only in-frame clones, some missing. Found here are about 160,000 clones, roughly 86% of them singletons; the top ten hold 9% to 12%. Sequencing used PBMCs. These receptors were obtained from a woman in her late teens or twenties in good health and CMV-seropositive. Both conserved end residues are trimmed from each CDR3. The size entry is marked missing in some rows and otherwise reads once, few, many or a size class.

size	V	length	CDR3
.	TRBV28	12	ASSPRDRGGEQY
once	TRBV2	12	ASLRGQSTDTQY
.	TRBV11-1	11	ASSWDRVNEQY
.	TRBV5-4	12	ASSQRTNSYEQY
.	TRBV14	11	ASSRGLNTEAF
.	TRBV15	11	ATSRDRTGELF
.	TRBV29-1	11	SVQDRSNQPQH
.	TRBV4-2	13	ASSQGQGPYNEQF
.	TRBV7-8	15	ASSKREARGRSAEQY
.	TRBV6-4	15	ASSDSGGRSDTGELF
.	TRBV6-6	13	ASSFGQGYTGELF
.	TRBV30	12	AWSDAENNYGYT
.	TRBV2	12	ASRTGTSGETQY
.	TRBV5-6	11	ASSLDRQETQY
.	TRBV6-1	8	ALERDTQY
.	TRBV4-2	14	ASSQASGANTGELF
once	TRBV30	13	AWSVPVKTTYEQY
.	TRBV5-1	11	ASSPPSHTEAF
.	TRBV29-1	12	SVPPGTGYTEAF
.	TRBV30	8	AWSTRDYT
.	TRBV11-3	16	ASSLNLLGLKITGELF
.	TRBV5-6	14	ASSSLGQGKITEAF
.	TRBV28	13	ASSSPGLGNNEQF
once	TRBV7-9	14	ASSSIAGSSYNEQF
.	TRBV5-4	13	ATTRDRGTYNEQF
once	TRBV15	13	ATSRDSGVLETQY
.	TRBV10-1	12	ASSLIDRGDTQY
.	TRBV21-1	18	ASSNADHGGRAKGYNEQF
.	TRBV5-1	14	ASSKAGHATNEKLF
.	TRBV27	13	ASSLSRQGTFGYT
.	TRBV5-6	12	ASSWGTGEEKLF
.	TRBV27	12	ASSRRDTTDTQY
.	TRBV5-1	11	ASSAGSYNEQF
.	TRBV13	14	ASSLGYRGLDYEQY
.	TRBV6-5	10	ASSYEGGEQY
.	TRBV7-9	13	ASSFHDRENQPQH
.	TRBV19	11	ASSMSVEETQY
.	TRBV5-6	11	ASSLPLTYEQY
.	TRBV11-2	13	ASSYTSGSYNEQF
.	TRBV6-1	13	ASSQLTGQNTEAF
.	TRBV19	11	ASSITGGTEAF
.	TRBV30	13	AWSPPTDRGREQY
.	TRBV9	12	ASSGTSGDYEQY
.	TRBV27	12	ASSLQGFYNEQF
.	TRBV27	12	ASTPRRGNTEAF
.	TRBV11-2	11	ASNYGGSDGYT
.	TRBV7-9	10	ASSLDLVGYT
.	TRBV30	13	AWRAGVSFLTEAF
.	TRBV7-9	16	ASSLKGGVSGSSYEQY
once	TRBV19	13	ASRQTSGQSYEQY
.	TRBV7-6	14	ASSPDEASGVYEQY
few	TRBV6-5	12	ASRLTSGKETQY
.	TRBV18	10	ASSPDREYAF
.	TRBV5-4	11	ASSRDSYYGYT
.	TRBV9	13	ASSTTSGSRETQY